A single sample is the source of the 25 T cell receptor beta chains below, sequenced in a study of CD8+CD57+ T cells in acquired aplastic anemia. The use of genomic DNA as template underpinned the TCR beta VDJ and CDR3 profiling. MiXCR was run by TCRdb on the reads, yielding one entry per CDR3 protein. The sample shows 400,000 to 450,000 distinct CDR3 sequences, around 68% of them seen only once. Sequencing input: sorted CD4+, CD8+, or CD8+CD57+ T cells (not recorded which) from PBMCs. The receptor set was obtained from a human donor in good health, serving as a control.

As concerns this clonotype: Given the absence of the conserved phenylalanine or tryptophan at the CDR3 end, a read error is likely. No DNA is shown, since the ends of the CDR3 on it are uncertain; the CDR3 is the one TCRdb lists. The V and J genes are TRBV9 and TRBJ1-2; the table's D call TRBD1 went unverified against the DNA. Germline CDR1 and CDR2: SGDLS and YYNGEE. With termini counted, the CDR3 has 13 amino acids. CDR3 protein: CASSSPLKFGTNH.

This chain joins TRBV5-4 and TRBJ2-7; D not resolved. CDR1 and CDR2 from the germline V gene are SGHNT and YYREEE (reference sequence). Trimming cost V 4 bases and J 3 bases, with 17 bases left between them. The CDR3 runs to 15 residues. The CDR3, as DNA: TGTGCCAGCAGCCTCGGCGGTGACTTTCTCTACGAGCAGTACTTC. Residues: CASSLGGDFLYEQYF. Drawing the rest from reference TRBV5-4 and TRBJ2-7, the complete variable domain is ETGVTQSPTHLIKTRGQQVTLRCSSQSGHNTVSWYQQALGQGPQFIFQYYREEENGRGNFPPRFSGLQFPNYSSELNVNALELDDSALYLCASSLGGDFLYEQYFGPGTRLTVT.

This clonotype occurred once. This chain links TRBV11-3 with TRBJ1-1; 7 bases are a match to TRBD1. J was trimmed by 7 bases and V by 3 bases; bases with no gene match: 14. CDR1 is SGHNT, CDR2 YENEEA, per germline. The CDR3 loop spans 16 amino acids. CDR3 amino acids: CASSFRYRGPGSEAFF. The CDR3 DNA reads TGTGCCAGCAGCTTTAGGTACAGGGGCCCAGGCAGTGAAGCTTTCTTT.

As to this clonotype: Mismatch with germline at one junction end may stem from a read error. The chain links TRBV2 to TRBJ1-5; D may be TRBD1 (5 bases). CDR3 length equals 14 residues. Per germline, CDR1 SNHLY and CDR2 FYNNEI. The CDR3 coding sequence is TGTGCCAGCAGCTCCCGGAGAGGGGATCAGCGCCAGCATTTT. Translating gives CASSSRRGDQRQHF.

With respect to this clonotype: Sequence at one end of the junction differs from germline and may be a read error. V gene TRBV7-9 combines with J gene TRBJ1-3, with a weak D call TRBD1 (6 bases). Germline CDR1 is SEHNR and CDR2 is FQNEAQ (reference sequence). This CDR3 is 14 amino acids long. CDR3 protein: CASSLAGGGNTKDF. Written as DNA, the CDR3 is TGTGCCAGCAGCTTAGCCGGGGGCGGAAACACCAAAGATTTT.

This chain links TRBV2 with TRBJ1-4; D is uncertain. The CDR3 spans 14 residues. Germline-derived CDR1 and CDR2 are SNHLY and FYNNEI. Trimming shortened V by 6 bases and J by 14 bases, and 22 bases separated the two germline ends. The CDR3 sequence: CASSLRRLNELLFF. The CDR3 DNA is TGTGCCAGCAGCTTAAGGCGCCTTAATGAACTGCTGTTTTTT.

The V call is TRBV18, the J call TRBJ1-3; D might be TRBD1 (5 bases). CDR3 size: 12 residues. The germline V and J ends were trimmed by 8 bases and 6 bases, with 11 bases remaining between them. Germline CDR1 reads KGHSH; CDR2 reads LQKENI. The CDR3 is CASATDQNTIYF. CDR3 DNA sequence: TGTGCCAGCGCGACAGACCAAAACACCATATATTTT.

The chain employs TRBV29-1 and TRBJ2-7; D possibly corresponds to TRBD1 (6 bases). CDR3 length: 15 amino acids. Per germline, CDR1 SQVTM and CDR2 ANQGSEA. The CDR3 sequence is CTSSFRTTGSYEQYF. CDR3 coding DNA: TGCACCAGCAGCTTTCGGACAACAGGGTCTTACGAGCAGTACTTC.

This sequence joins TRBV6-4 and TRBJ1-5; D ambiguous. The CDR3 is made up of 13 amino acids. V was pared by 0 bases and J by 9 bases, with 9 bases between. Germline V gene lookup returns CDR1 MRHNA and CDR2 SNTAGT. The CDR3 DNA reads TGTGCCAGCAGTGACTCGTCCGGGATGCCCCAGCATTTT. Amino acid sequence: CASSDSSGMPQHF.

The chain recombines TRBV12-3 or TRBV12-4 with TRBJ2-7; D unclear. The CDR3 is 16 residues long. V was trimmed by 3 bases and J by 1 base, leaving 16 bases between them. The CDR3 sequence: CASSFPSRLKSYEQYF. Written as DNA, the CDR3 is TGTGCCAGCAGTTTCCCCTCGCGGCTCAAATCCTACGAGCAGTACTTC.

This clonotype occurred a few times. The chain is built from TRBV15 and TRBJ1-5; D is ambiguous. Between the trimmed V and J ends, which lost 1 base and 4 bases, there was a span of 5 bases. The CDR3 runs to 13 residues. Germline CDR1 reads LNHNV; CDR2 reads YYDKDF (reference sequence). The CDR3 DNA follows: TGTGCCACCAGCAGAGCGGGAAATCAGCCCCAGCATTTT. It specifies CATSRAGNQPQHF.

As to this clonotype: A junction boundary mismatches the germline segment, possibly from a read error. The CDR3 is CASSGAGGGGEQHF. The CDR3 DNA reads TGCGCCAGCAGTGGGGCAGGGGGAGGGGGGGAGCAGCACTTC. This chain uses TRBV10-1 with TRBJ2-7; D may match TRBD1 or TRBD2 (7 bases each). Germline V gene sequence: CDR1 WNHNN, CDR2 SYGVQD (reference sequence). The CDR3 covers 14 residues.

The CDR3 bases are TGCGCCAGCAGCCTGGGGCCTGGGGGGGCCGGGGAGCTGTTTTTT. The encoded protein is CASSLGPGGAGELFF. J is TRBJ2-2 and V is TRBV5-1, with 7 bases matching TRBD2. The CDR3 is 15 residues long. The germline V gene encodes CDR1 SGHRS and CDR2 YFSETQ. Germline trimming cut 4 bases from V and 6 bases from J; bases unmatched to any gene: 9.

The table lists this clonotype with many counts. This chain links TRBV7-8 with TRBJ2-3, with 12 positions matching TRBD2. Germline values: CDR1 SGHVS, CDR2 FQNEAQ. The CDR3 spans 19 residues. Trimming removed 1 base from V and 5 bases from J; junction bases left unmatched: 13. CDR3 region: CASSLDRLAGEGGVDTQYF. Here the CDR3 DNA reads TGTGCCAGCAGCTTAGACAGACTAGCGGGGGAAGGAGGGGTAGATACGCAGTATTTT.

Concerning this clonotype: The junction differs from germline at one of its ends, possibly a read error. V usage is TRBV7-3 and J usage is TRBJ1-2, with D uncertain. Germline assignment: CDR1 SGHTA and CDR2 FQGTGA. The CDR3 sequence is 14 residues long. CDR3 sequence reads: CASSREASADEYIF. DNA for the CDR3: TGCGCCAGCAGCCGGGAGGCATCAGCCGATGAGTATATCTTC. The variable domain in full, with the rest retrieved from reference TRBV7-3 and TRBJ1-2, is GAGVSQTPSNKVTEKGKYVELRCDPISGHTALYWYRQSLGQGPEFLIYFQGTGAADDSGLPNDRFFAVRPEGSVSTLKIQRTERGDSAVYLCASSREASADEYIFGSGTRLTVV.

This chain links TRBV6-6 with TRBJ2-2, with D possibly being TRBD1 (5 bases). V was clipped by 10 bases and J by 3 bases, with 12 bases between them. This CDR3 has 13 residues. From germline, CDR1 is MNHNY and CDR2 SVGAGI (reference sequence). CDR3 DNA: TGTGCCACCAATTGCAGGGACACCGGGGAGCTGTTTTTT. It yields the protein CATNCRDTGELFF.

This sequence joins TRBV12-3 or TRBV12-4 and TRBJ1-2; D is perhaps TRBD1 (5 bases). The CDR3 has 15 amino acids. Trimming stripped 7 bases from V and 2 bases from J, with 17 bases between. CDR3 DNA: TGTGCCAGCATCGATTGGAGGGGCACGAACTATGGCTACACCTTC. Translating it yields CASIDWRGTNYGYTF.

With regard to this clonotype: A junction boundary mismatches the germline segment, possibly from a read error. The rearrangement uses TRBV7-8 and TRBJ2-2, with D possibly TRBD2 on 5 matching bases. The CDR3 has 14 amino acids. The germline V gene encodes CDR1 SGHVS and CDR2 FQNEAQ. The CDR3 protein is CASSVDAGAVYVYF. In DNA form, the CDR3 reads TGTGCCAGCAGTGTAGACGCGGGCGCCGTGTATGTGTACTTT. The full variable domain, in which reference TRBV7-8 and TRBJ2-2 provide the parts outside the CDR3, is GAGVSQSPRYKVAKRGQDVALRCDPISGHVSLFWYQQALGQGPEFLTYFQNEAQLDKSGLPSDRFFAERPEGSVSTLKIQRTQQEDSAVYLCASSVDAGAVYVYFGEGSRLTVL.

This clonotype was seen ten or more times. The chain couples TRBV7-2 to TRBJ2-4; D possibly corresponds to TRBD1 (5 bases). In germline, CDR1 is SGHTA, CDR2 FQGNSA. CDR3 length: 14 residues. Trimming removed 3 bases at V and 7 bases at J, with 13 bases between. In DNA, the CDR3 is TGTGCCAGCAGCTTGGAGCTGGGGCGGAACATTCAGTACTTC. This encodes CASSLELGRNIQYF.

As to this clonotype: A read error may account for a junction end that differs from germline. The genes are TRBV7-3 and TRBJ1-1; perhaps TRBD1 as D (5 bases). The CDR3 loop spans 14 amino acids. The V gene's germline CDR1 is SGHTA and CDR2 FQGTGA. CDR3 nucleotides: TGTGCCAGCAGCTTGACATACAGGAACAAGGAGAACACTTTT. Translation: CASSLTYRNKENTF.

This sequence joins TRBV7-6 and TRBJ2-7; no reliable D call. With 4 bases removed from V and 8 bases from J, the gap between germline ends came to 24 bases. The CDR3 extends over 16 amino acids. The germline V gene has CDR1 SGHVS and CDR2 FNYEAQ. In DNA, the CDR3 is TGTGCCAGCAGCTCAGCAGTCGGCCGTGAAGATACGCAGCAGTACTTC. Translated: CASSSAVGREDTQQYF.

Remarks on this clonotype: A much larger clone lies one base from this, so it may be a read error. The chain recombines TRBV24-1 with TRBJ2-2, with 10 nucleotides matching TRBD1. This CDR3 is built from 16 residues. J gave up 10 bases and V 7 bases, and 14 bases lay outside the gene matches. Looked up from germline, CDR1 is KGHDR and CDR2 is SFDVKD. CDR3 amino acids: CATSRDRGPPAVELFF. The CDR3 DNA is TGTGCCACCAGCCGGGACAGGGGACCCCCGGCGGTGGAGCTGTTTTTT.

This clonotype was detected many times. The gene calls are TRBV19 and TRBJ1-5; the D gene is possibly TRBD1 (5 bases). Germline-derived CDR1 and CDR2 are LNHDA and SQIVND (reference sequence). Trimming removed 7 bases from V and 6 bases from J, with 16 bases in between. This CDR3 spans 14 amino acids. In DNA form, the CDR3 reads TGTGCCAGTACCCAGACCGGGACGGGTCAGCCCCAGCATTTT. Protein sequence: CASTQTGTGQPQHF.

The chain employs TRBV7-8 and TRBJ1-4, with 8 bases identical to TRBD1. Germline loops: CDR1 SGHVS, CDR2 FQNEAQ. Unmatched junction bases numbered 10, after V lost 6 bases and J lost 10 bases. The CDR3 consists of 14 residues. Here the CDR3 DNA reads TGTGCCAGCAGTGCACAGGGGGGGGTAGGAAAACTGTTTTTT. Its translation is CASSAQGGVGKLFF. Complete variable domain (other parts from reference TRBV7-8 and TRBJ1-4): GAGVSQSPRYKVAKRGQDVALRCDPISGHVSLFWYQQALGQGPEFLTYFQNEAQLDKSGLPSDRFFAERPEGSVSTLKIQRTQQEDSAVYLCASSAQGGVGKLFFGSGTQLSVL.

This clonotype was observed many times. The chain employs TRBV12-3 or TRBV12-4 and TRBJ2-7; D gene unclear. The CDR3 runs to 13 residues. The ends were cut back, 1 base at V and 6 bases at J, with 10 bases in the middle. CDR3: CASSLDPPIEQYF. The CDR3 DNA reads TGTGCCAGCAGTTTAGACCCTCCAATCGAGCAGTACTTC.